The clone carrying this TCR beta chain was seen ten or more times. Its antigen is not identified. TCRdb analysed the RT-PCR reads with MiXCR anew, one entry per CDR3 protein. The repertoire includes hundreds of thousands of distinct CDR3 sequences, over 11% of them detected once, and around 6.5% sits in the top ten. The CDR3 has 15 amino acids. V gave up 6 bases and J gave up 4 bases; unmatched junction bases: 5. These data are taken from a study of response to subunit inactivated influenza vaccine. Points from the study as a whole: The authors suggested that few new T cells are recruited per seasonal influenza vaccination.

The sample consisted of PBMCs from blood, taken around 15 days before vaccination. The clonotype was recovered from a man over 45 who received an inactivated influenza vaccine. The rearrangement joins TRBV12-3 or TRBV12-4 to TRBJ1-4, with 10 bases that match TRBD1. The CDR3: CASRGQGPVNEKLFF. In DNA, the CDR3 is TGTGCCAGCAGGGGACAGGGGCCGGTTAATGAAAAACTGTTTTTT.